The 4 T cell receptor beta chains listed next were all sequenced from one sample in a study of blood T cell repertoires in COVID-19. TCRdb's table, derived via immunoSEQ multiplex PCR, lists solely in-frame clones and lacks some. The sample contains 200,000 or so clones, about 80% of which appear only once. What was sequenced was PBMCs or T cells enriched from blood (not recorded which). Receptor source: a woman between 45 and 60 years old who had been exposed to COVID-19.

As regards this clone: Its ends do not fully match the called genes, so a read error is possible. J is TRBJ2-5 and V is TRBV12-3 or TRBV12-4; D might be TRBD1 (5 bases). The CDR3 extends over 11 amino acids. CDR3 DNA sequence: TGTGCCAGTCGACTGGGGCGTTCAACCCACTTC. Residues: CASRLGRSTHF.

The chain couples TRBV28 to TRBJ1-1, with D hard to call. The V gene's germline CDR1 is MDHEN and CDR2 SYDVKM. The CDR3 totals 16 residues. The V end was cut by 5 bases, the J end by 4 bases, with 20 bases between. The CDR3 is CASSPSQAWEGTEAFF. Written as DNA, the CDR3 is TGTGCCAGCAGTCCTTCTCAGGCCTGGGAGGGCACTGAAGCTTTCTTT.

V usage is TRBV5-1 and J usage is TRBJ1-4, with a tentative D call TRBD1 (6 bases). The CDR3 length is 15 residues. The germline gives CDR1 SGHRS, CDR2 YFSETQ. Trimming removed 4 bases from V and 3 bases from J, with 13 bases in between. The CDR3 reads CASSPSGVSNEKLFF. CDR3 nucleotide sequence: TGCGCCAGCAGCCCCTCAGGGGTGTCTAATGAAAAACTGTTTTTT.

This chain uses TRBV9 with TRBJ2-3; D perhaps matches TRBD2 (6 bases). The CDR3 extends over 15 amino acids. Deletions cut 4 bases from V and 2 bases from J, with 14 bases between. The germline V gene encodes CDR1 SGDLS and CDR2 YYNGEE. CDR3 sequence reads: CASSSWGDFTDTQYF. CDR3 bases: TGTGCCAGCAGCTCATGGGGGGACTTCACAGATACGCAGTATTTT.